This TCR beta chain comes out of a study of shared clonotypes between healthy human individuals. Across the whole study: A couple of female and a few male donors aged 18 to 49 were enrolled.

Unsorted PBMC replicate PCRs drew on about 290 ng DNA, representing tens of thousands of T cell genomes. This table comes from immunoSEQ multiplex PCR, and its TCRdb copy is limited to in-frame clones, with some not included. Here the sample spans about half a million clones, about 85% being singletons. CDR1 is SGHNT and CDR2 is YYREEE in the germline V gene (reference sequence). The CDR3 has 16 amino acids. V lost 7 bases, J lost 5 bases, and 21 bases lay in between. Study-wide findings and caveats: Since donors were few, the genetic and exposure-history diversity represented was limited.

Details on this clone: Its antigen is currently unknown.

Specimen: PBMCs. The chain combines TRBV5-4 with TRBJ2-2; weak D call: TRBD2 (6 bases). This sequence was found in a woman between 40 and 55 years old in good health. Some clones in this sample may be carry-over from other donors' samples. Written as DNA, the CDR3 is TGTGCCAGCGCCATGGCGTTGGCGGGACCTACCGGGGAGCTGTTTTTT. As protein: CASAMALAGPTGELFF. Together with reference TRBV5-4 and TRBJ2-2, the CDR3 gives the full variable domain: ETGVTQSPTHLIKTRGQQVTLRCSSQSGHNTVSWYQQALGQGPQFIFQYYREEENGRGNFPPRFSGLQFPNYSSELNVNALELDDSALYLCASAMALAGPTGELFFGEGSRLTVL.